A single sample gave rise to the 18 T cell receptor beta chains below, sequenced in a study of T cells in narcolepsy. The protocol was immunoSEQ multiplex PCR, while the TCRdb copy is restricted to in-frame clones and leaves out a portion. Among about 33,000 clones listed, 85% to 90% were seen once. The sequenced sample was CD45RA- memory CD4+ T cells from PBMCs. The receptors derive from a human donor with narcolepsy.

The chain employs TRBV6-5 and TRBJ1-2, with 9 bases that match TRBD1. Trimming at V came to 6 bases and at J to 7 bases, leaving 6 bases not matched to a gene. This CDR3 is built from 13 residues. Germline lookup yields CDR1 MNHEY and CDR2 SVGAGI. CDR3 DNA sequence: TGTGCCAGCAGACTAACAGGGGGCTTTGGCTACACCTTC. This translates into CASRLTGGFGYTF.

The genes are TRBV28 and TRBJ2-1, with D perhaps TRBD1 or TRBD2 (5 bases each). The germline V gene encodes CDR1 MDHEN and CDR2 SYDVKM. The CDR3 is made up of 15 amino acids. Trimming took off 6 bases at V and 4 bases at J, with 16 bases between the two ends. The DNA of the CDR3 is TGTGCCAGCAGGAAACAGGTCTGGGGGTACAATGAGCAGTTCTTC. This sequence encodes CASRKQVWGYNEQFF.

The chain combines TRBV10-3 with TRBJ1-2; weak D call: TRBD1 (6 bases). The germline V gene has CDR1 ENHRY and CDR2 SYGVKD. The CDR3 totals 13 residues. The ends were cut back, 11 bases at V and 5 bases at J, with 18 bases in the middle. The CDR3 is CAAGTSFFYGYTF. CDR3 sequence (DNA): TGTGCCGCGGGGACATCCTTTTTTTATGGCTACACCTTC.

In regard to this clone: The same CDR3 is also encoded by other DNA sequences in this sample. This chain links TRBV19 with TRBJ2-3, with D maybe TRBD2 (6 bases). This CDR3 comprises 15 residues. Trimming removed 7 bases at V and 4 bases at J, with 18 bases between. Germline V gene lookup returns CDR1 LNHDA and CDR2 SQIVND (reference sequence). The chain's CDR3 is CASKIGRGGADTQYF. CDR3 nucleotides: TGTGCCAGTAAAATTGGGCGGGGTGGGGCAGATACGCAGTATTTT. Full variable domain (remainder filled in from reference TRBV19 and TRBJ2-3): DGGITQSPKYLFRKEGQNVTLSCEQNLNHDAMYWYRQDPGQGLRLIYYSQIVNDFQKGDIAEGYSVSREKKESFPLTVTSAQKNPTAFYLCASKIGRGGADTQYFGPGTRLTVL.

The V call is TRBV20-1, the J call TRBJ2-4; unclear D gene. Looked up from germline, CDR1 is DFQATT and CDR2 is SNEGSKA (reference sequence). The CDR3 consists of 11 residues. DNA of the CDR3: TGCAGGGTAGGGGCCAAAAACATTCAGTACTTC. This translates into CRVGAKNIQYF.

The chain uses TRBV6-1 and TRBJ1-1; D not certain. The CDR3 is 13 amino acids. Looked up from germline, CDR1 is MNHNS and CDR2 is SASEGT. The germline V and J ends were trimmed by 5 bases and 0 bases, with 7 bases remaining between them. The chain's CDR3 is CASSTDMNTEAFF. CDR3 DNA: TGTGCCAGCAGTACGGATATGAACACTGAAGCTTTCTTT.

The rearrangement links TRBV27 to TRBJ2-1; 11 positions agree with TRBD2. J gave up 7 bases and V 3 bases, and 14 bases lay outside the gene matches. CDR3 length equals 18 residues. Per the germline V gene, CDR1 is MNHEY and CDR2 is SMNVEV (reference sequence). The chain's CDR3 is CASSFGVRSRLAGNEQFF. The CDR3 nucleotides read TGTGCCAGCAGTTTTGGGGTCCGGTCGCGACTAGCGGGAAATGAGCAGTTCTTC.

This chain connects TRBV5-1 to TRBJ1-5, with a tentative D call TRBD1 (6 bases). The CDR3 totals 14 residues. CDR1 and CDR2 from the germline V gene are SGHRS and YFSETQ. V lost 4 bases and J lost 9, with 17 bases in between. CDR3 nucleotides: TGCGCCAGCAGCCCGGAGGGGGGGGAGCGGCCCCAGCATTTT. Its protein product is CASSPEGGERPQHF.

This chain links TRBV6-6 with TRBJ1-2; no clear D. This CDR3 has 13 amino acids. CDR1 and CDR2 (germline): MNHNY, SVGAGI (reference sequence). V shed 5 bases and J shed 8 bases, with 15 bases lying between them. The CDR3 DNA is TGTGCCAGCAGTCAACTAGGGTATCGAGGCTACACCTTC. Translating gives CASSQLGYRGYTF.

This chain connects TRBV9 to TRBJ1-2; 7 nucleotides agree with TRBD1. This CDR3 is 13 amino acids long. With 0 bases clipped from V and 7 bases from J, the junction kept 3 bases outside the gene matches. CDR1 is SGDLS, CDR2 YYNGEE, per germline. This CDR3 reads CASSVEGAGGYTF. CDR3 nucleotide sequence: TGTGCCAGCAGCGTAGAGGGGGCGGGTGGCTACACCTTC.

The V and J genes are TRBV21-1 and TRBJ2-5; the D call TRBD1 from the table was never checked on the DNA. TRBV21-1 is labeled a pseudogene. This CDR3 region has 14 residues. The CDR3 coding sequence is TGTGCCAGCAGTAGGGACAGGGGAGGAGAGACCCAGTACTTC. Amino acids: CASSRDRGGETQYF.

The chain couples TRBV5-1 to TRBJ2-5, with 8 bases that match TRBD1. CDR1 is SGHRS and CDR2 is YFSETQ in the germline V gene. The CDR3 spans 15 residues. With 7 bases clipped from V and 4 bases from J, the junction kept 12 bases outside the gene matches. The CDR3 reads CASRGQGAQGETQYF. The CDR3 bases are TGCGCCAGCCGCGGTCAGGGGGCGCAGGGAGAGACCCAGTACTTC.

This chain joins TRBV29-1 and TRBJ2-2, with 8 bases lining up with TRBD1. J gave up 6 bases and V 7 bases, and 7 bases lay outside the gene matches. CDR3 length: 13 amino acids. In germline, CDR1 is SQVTM, CDR2 ANQGSEA. In nucleotides, the CDR3 is TGCAGCGCCCAGGGGGCTTCGGCCGGGGAGCTGTTTTTT. This encodes CSAQGASAGELFF.

The J gene is TRBJ1-2, the V gene TRBV28; D uncertain. CDR1 MDHEN and CDR2 SYDVKM come from the germline V gene. V shed 4 bases and J shed 2 bases, with 11 bases lying between them. The CDR3 totals 14 residues. CDR3 sequence: CASSSSKRNYGYTF. CDR3 bases: TGTGCCAGCAGTTCTAGCAAGAGGAACTATGGCTACACCTTC.

The gene calls are TRBV27 and TRBJ1-3; D is unresolved. Trimming cost V 5 bases and J 0 bases, with 11 bases left between them. Germline lookup yields CDR1 MNHEY and CDR2 SMNVEV (reference sequence). This CDR3 spans 15 amino acids. The CDR3 loop reads CASSVDGRSGNTIYF. The DNA of the CDR3 is TGTGCCAGCAGTGTTGACGGGCGCTCTGGAAACACCATATATTTT.

Notes on this clone: Distinct nucleotide sequences in the sample also encode this CDR3. This sequence joins TRBV18 and TRBJ2-7; D tentatively fits TRBD1 or TRBD2 (5 bases each). The V gene's germline CDR1 is KGHSH and CDR2 LQKENI. V was pared by 2 bases and J by 4 bases, with 6 bases between. The CDR3 has 12 amino acids. In nucleotides, the CDR3 is TGTGCCAGCTCACCAGGGGGATACGAGCAGTACTTC. Translation: CASSPGGYEQYF.

The CDR3 region is CASSIGQISNQPQHF. DNA of the CDR3: TGTGCCAGTAGTATTGGACAGATTAGCAATCAGCCCCAGCATTTT. This rearrangement joins TRBV19 to TRBJ1-5, with a tentative D call TRBD1 (6 bases). In germline, CDR1 is LNHDA, CDR2 SQIVND (reference sequence). The CDR3 runs to 15 residues. V lost 3 bases, J lost 0 bases, and 9 bases lay in between.

The gene calls are TRBV9 and TRBJ2-7, with D uncertain. The V gene lost 4 bases and the J gene lost 0 bases, with 5 bases spanning the gap. CDR3 size: 12 residues. The germline V gene has CDR1 SGDLS and CDR2 YYNGEE. The CDR3 bases are TGTGCCAGCAGCTCGAGCTCCTACGAGCAGTACTTC. Protein: CASSSSSYEQYF.